A selection of T cell receptor beta chains follows, all from one sample in a study of control samples from healthy donors and cancer patients. Sequenced by immunoSEQ multiplex PCR; TCRdb stores in-frame clones only, minus some. The sample lists roughly 30,000 clones; 80% to 95% were seen once. The sample comprised PBMCs. The receptors come from a man aged 35-49 years with colorectal cancer. Each CDR3 is given with its conserved first and last residue. Fields, in order: D gene, V gene, clone size, J gene, CDR3 DNA, CDR3 protein. A D gene is named only where the DNA matches it firmly. Size is stated for part of the rows, as once, few or many counts, or as a class when the clone is expanded.

d_gene: TRBD1; v_gene: TRBV6-5; abundance: -; j_gene: TRBJ2-2; CDR3nt: TGTGCCAGCAGGGCCGGGACAGGGGGCAGCGGGGAGCTGTTTTTT; CDR3aa: CASRAGTGGSGELFF
d_gene: TRBD1; v_gene: TRBV9; abundance: -; j_gene: TRBJ2-1; CDR3nt: TGTGCCAGCAGCGTAGACAGGGGCGGCTACAATGAGCAGTTCTTC; CDR3aa: CASSVDRGGYNEQFF
d_gene: TRBD1; v_gene: TRBV11-2; abundance: -; j_gene: TRBJ1-1; CDR3nt: TGTGCCAGCAGCGTAGGAAGGACAGGGGCTGAAACACCGAACACTGAAGCTTTCTTT; CDR3aa: CASSVGRTGAETPNTEAFF
d_gene: -; v_gene: TRBV19; abundance: -; j_gene: TRBJ1-5; CDR3nt: TGTGCCAGTAGTATACGTGTCGGGGATCAGCCCCAGCATTTT; CDR3aa: CASSIRVGDQPQHF
d_gene: -; v_gene: TRBV27; abundance: -; j_gene: TRBJ1-5; CDR3nt: TGTGCCAGCGGATATCTCCTACAGGGCAGCAATCAGCCCCAGCATTTT; CDR3aa: CASGYLLQGSNQPQHF
d_gene: TRBD1; v_gene: TRBV6-2/TRBV6-3; abundance: -; j_gene: TRBJ1-3; CDR3nt: TGTGCCAGCAGTTACACCCCTTTTGGACAGGTCTCTGGAAACACCATATATTTT; CDR3aa: CASSYTPFGQVSGNTIYF
d_gene: TRBD2; v_gene: TRBV6-6; abundance: -; j_gene: TRBJ2-7; CDR3nt: TGTGCCAGCATTAAGGACCCGGGGGGGAGAGGCGAGCAGTACTTC; CDR3aa: CASIKDPGGRGEQYF
d_gene: -; v_gene: TRBV30; abundance: -; j_gene: TRBJ2-2; CDR3nt: TGTGCCTGGAGTGTATGGGGGGGCGTTAGTACCGGGGAGCTGTTTTTT; CDR3aa: CAWSVWGGVSTGELFF
d_gene: TRBD1; v_gene: TRBV6-1; abundance: -; j_gene: TRBJ2-7; CDR3nt: TGTGCCAGCAGTGAAGGGACAGGGGGCCGAATGAGTGAGCAGTACTTC; CDR3aa: CASSEGTGGRMSEQYF
d_gene: -; v_gene: TRBV6-1; abundance: -; j_gene: TRBJ1-1; CDR3nt: TGTGCCAGCAGTGAAGACAAGAAATCCAACACTGAAGCTTTCTTT; CDR3aa: CASSEDKKSNTEAFF
d_gene: -; v_gene: TRBV5-4; abundance: -; j_gene: TRBJ2-1; CDR3nt: TGTGCCAGCAGCTCCCATAACAATGAGCAGTTCTTC; CDR3aa: CASSSHNNEQFF
d_gene: -; v_gene: TRBV6-5; abundance: -; j_gene: TRBJ1-1; CDR3nt: TGTGCCAGCACCGCCCTGAGCAGGGCGAACACTGAAGCTTTCTTT; CDR3aa: CASTALSRANTEAFF
d_gene: -; v_gene: TRBV20-1; abundance: -; j_gene: TRBJ2-5; CDR3nt: TGCAGTGGAAAAAAAGAGGAGACCCAGTACTTC; CDR3aa: CSGKKEETQYF
d_gene: -; v_gene: TRBV4-2; abundance: -; j_gene: TRBJ1-3; CDR3nt: TGTGCCAGCAGCCAAGATCTGCTGGGGACTCGCTCTGGAAACACCATATATTTT; CDR3aa: CASSQDLLGTRSGNTIYF
d_gene: -; v_gene: TRBV18; abundance: -; j_gene: TRBJ1-2; CDR3nt: TGTGCCAGCTCACCGAAAGGATTTGGGGATGGCTACACCTTC; CDR3aa: CASSPKGFGDGYTF
d_gene: -; v_gene: TRBV19; abundance: once; j_gene: TRBJ2-2; CDR3nt: TGTGCCAGTAGTCCCCGGGTCAGGGCTGCCGGGGAGCTGTTTTTT; CDR3aa: CASSPRVRAAGELFF
d_gene: TRBD1; v_gene: TRBV5-6; abundance: -; j_gene: TRBJ1-1; CDR3nt: TGTGCCAGCAGCCCGGGACAGGGTCCCGACACTGAAGCTTTCTTT; CDR3aa: CASSPGQGPDTEAFF
d_gene: -; v_gene: TRBV19; abundance: -; j_gene: TRBJ1-5; CDR3nt: TGTGCCAGTAGTATGGGAGGTTATCAGCCCCAGCATTTT; CDR3aa: CASSMGGYQPQHF
d_gene: -; v_gene: TRBV2; abundance: -; j_gene: TRBJ2-7; CDR3nt: TGTGCCAGCAGGGGGGACGGCACCTACGAGCAGTACTTC; CDR3aa: CASRGDGTYEQYF
d_gene: -; v_gene: TRBV4-2; abundance: -; j_gene: TRBJ2-3; CDR3nt: TGTGCCACCAAGGGTAGCACAGATACGCAGTATTTT; CDR3aa: CATKGSTDTQYF
d_gene: TRBD2; v_gene: TRBV7-2; abundance: -; j_gene: TRBJ2-1; CDR3nt: TGTGCCAGCAGCCTAGGGGCGGGGGGGCAAAATGAGCAGTTCTTC; CDR3aa: CASSLGAGGQNEQFF
d_gene: -; v_gene: TRBV6-5; abundance: -; j_gene: TRBJ1-2; CDR3nt: TGTGCCAGCAGTTCAGACAGAAACTATGGCTACACCTTC; CDR3aa: CASSSDRNYGYTF
d_gene: TRBD1; v_gene: TRBV5-8; abundance: once; j_gene: TRBJ2-4; CDR3nt: TGTGCCAGCAGTACGGGACAGCCGGGCAAAAACATTCAGTACTTC; CDR3aa: CASSTGQPGKNIQYF
d_gene: -; v_gene: TRBV3-1/TRBV3-2; abundance: -; j_gene: TRBJ1-1; CDR3nt: TGTGCCAGCAGCCAAGCCAGCCAGAACACTGAAGCTTTCTTT; CDR3aa: CASSQASQNTEAFF
d_gene: -; v_gene: TRBV7-9; abundance: once; j_gene: TRBJ1-2; CDR3nt: TGTGCCAGCAGCCACGAGACAATTTATGGCTACACCTTC; CDR3aa: CASSHETIYGYTF
d_gene: -; v_gene: TRBV30; abundance: -; j_gene: TRBJ1-2; CDR3nt: TGTGCCTGGAGTGGGGGGACGGAGGTGGGCTACACCTTC; CDR3aa: CAWSGGTEVGYTF
d_gene: -; v_gene: TRBV25-1; abundance: -; j_gene: TRBJ2-7; CDR3nt: TGTGCCAGCAGTGAAGCAGGGAGAGACGAGCAGTACTTC; CDR3aa: CASSEAGRDEQYF
d_gene: TRBD2; v_gene: TRBV2; abundance: -; j_gene: TRBJ2-7; CDR3nt: TGTGCCAGCAGCCAGGAAGCGGGGAGCTCCTACGAGCAGTACTTC; CDR3aa: CASSQEAGSSYEQYF
d_gene: -; v_gene: TRBV12-3/TRBV12-4; abundance: -; j_gene: TRBJ1-1; CDR3nt: TGTGCCAGCAGTCAGCAGGGTAGTGAAGCTTTCTTT; CDR3aa: CASSQQGSEAFF
d_gene: TRBD1; v_gene: TRBV6-5; abundance: once; j_gene: TRBJ2-7; CDR3nt: TGTGCCAGCAGGAGCCGGGACAGGGACCACGAGCAGTACTTC; CDR3aa: CASRSRDRDHEQYF
d_gene: -; v_gene: TRBV30; abundance: -; j_gene: TRBJ2-3; CDR3nt: TGTGCCTGGTACATCCCGGGACTGAGAGCCACAGATACGCAGTATTTT; CDR3aa: CAWYIPGLRATDTQYF
d_gene: -; v_gene: TRBV30; abundance: -; j_gene: TRBJ1-1; CDR3nt: TGTGCCTGGAGGGTGGGACTAGCGGGGGGGCCAAGGAACACTGAAGCTTTCTTT; CDR3aa: CAWRVGLAGGPRNTEAFF
d_gene: -; v_gene: TRBV7-2; abundance: -; j_gene: TRBJ2-7; CDR3nt: TGTGCCAGCAGCAGAGGTACAAGCGGCTACGAGCAGTACTTC; CDR3aa: CASSRGTSGYEQYF
d_gene: -; v_gene: TRBV11-2; abundance: -; j_gene: TRBJ1-1; CDR3nt: TGTGCCAGCAGCCATGGGACATACCCTGAAGCTTTCTTT; CDR3aa: CASSHGTYPEAFF
d_gene: -; v_gene: TRBV7-2; abundance: -; j_gene: TRBJ1-2; CDR3nt: TGTGCCAGCAGCAAAACTAACTATGGCTACACCTTC; CDR3aa: CASSKTNYGYTF
d_gene: -; v_gene: TRBV21-1; abundance: -; j_gene: TRBJ1-1; CDR3nt: TGTGCCAGCAGCAAAAGGGACAGGGCCACTGAAGCTTTCTTT; CDR3aa: CASSKRDRATEAFF
d_gene: -; v_gene: TRBV9; abundance: -; j_gene: TRBJ1-6; CDR3nt: TGTGCCAGCAGCCCGTACAGGGAGAGCTCCTATAATTCACCCCTCCACTTT; CDR3aa: CASSPYRESSYNSPLHF
d_gene: -; v_gene: TRBV3-1/TRBV3-2; abundance: once; j_gene: TRBJ1-6; CDR3nt: TGTGCCAGCAGCCAAGAGACGGTGGGTGGGTCACCCCTCCACTTT; CDR3aa: CASSQETVGGSPLHF
d_gene: TRBD1; v_gene: TRBV2; abundance: -; j_gene: TRBJ2-5; CDR3nt: TGTGCCAGCAGCCCGGGACAGGGCGACCAAGAGACCCAGTACTTC; CDR3aa: CASSPGQGDQETQYF
d_gene: TRBD1; v_gene: TRBV24-1; abundance: -; j_gene: TRBJ2-7; CDR3nt: TGTGCCACCAGTGATTCGTCCGGGACAGGGATTTACGAGCAGTACTTC; CDR3aa: CATSDSSGTGIYEQYF
d_gene: -; v_gene: TRBV30; abundance: -; j_gene: TRBJ2-2; CDR3nt: TGTGCCTTCTACCCTCAGGGGACCGGGGAGCTGTTTTTT; CDR3aa: CAFYPQGTGELFF
d_gene: -; v_gene: TRBV5-1; abundance: -; j_gene: TRBJ1-4; CDR3nt: TGCGCCAGCAGCGCCCGGGCAAGAGGTGAAAAACTGTTTTTT; CDR3aa: CASSARARGEKLFF
d_gene: -; v_gene: TRBV19; abundance: -; j_gene: TRBJ2-3; CDR3nt: TGTGCCAGTAGTATCTCTCGCTTCACAGATACGCAGTATTTT; CDR3aa: CASSISRFTDTQYF
d_gene: -; v_gene: TRBV24-1; abundance: -; j_gene: TRBJ2-1; CDR3nt: TGTGCCACCAGTGACCTCAGGGCGGATACCTACAATGAGCAGTTCTTC; CDR3aa: CATSDLRADTYNEQFF
d_gene: -; v_gene: TRBV6-5; abundance: -; j_gene: TRBJ1-3; CDR3nt: TGTGCCAGCAGGACAGGACTAGGAAACACCATATATTTT; CDR3aa: CASRTGLGNTIYF
d_gene: -; v_gene: TRBV19; abundance: -; j_gene: TRBJ1-3; CDR3nt: TGTGCCAGTAGCCGGGACAATACAAACACCATATATTTT; CDR3aa: CASSRDNTNTIYF
d_gene: TRBD1; v_gene: TRBV11-2; abundance: -; j_gene: TRBJ2-7; CDR3nt: TGTGCCAGCAGCCAACCGGGACAGACTAACGCCTACGAGCAGTACTTC; CDR3aa: CASSQPGQTNAYEQYF
d_gene: -; v_gene: TRBV18; abundance: -; j_gene: TRBJ1-2; CDR3nt: TGTGCCAGCTCAGAGGCCGGGGGGACTGGCTACACCTTC; CDR3aa: CASSEAGGTGYTF
d_gene: -; v_gene: TRBV7-2; abundance: -; j_gene: TRBJ1-1; CDR3nt: TGTGCCAGCAGCTTGCGGGGGGGAGCTTTCTTT; CDR3aa: CASSLRGGAFF
d_gene: -; v_gene: TRBV18; abundance: -; j_gene: TRBJ2-4; CDR3nt: TGTGCCAGCTCACCCAGACAGTTAGCCAAAAACATTCAGTACTTC; CDR3aa: CASSPRQLAKNIQYF
d_gene: -; v_gene: TRBV2; abundance: -; j_gene: TRBJ2-7; CDR3nt: TGTGCCAGCAGTAGACAGAGCTCCTACGAGCAGTACTTC; CDR3aa: CASSRQSSYEQYF
d_gene: -; v_gene: TRBV2; abundance: few; j_gene: TRBJ2-2; CDR3nt: TGTGCCAGCGGATCCCCGAACACCGGGGAGCTGTTTTTT; CDR3aa: CASGSPNTGELFF
d_gene: TRBD1; v_gene: TRBV6-5; abundance: -; j_gene: TRBJ2-3; CDR3nt: TGTGCCAGCAGTATACAGGGGAAATTGACAGATACGCAGTATTTT; CDR3aa: CASSIQGKLTDTQYF